This entry lists 14 T cell receptor beta chains sequenced from one sample in a study of T-cell memory formation after mild COVID-19. Via MiXCR, TCRdb re-called the 5' RACE reads, giving one row per CDR3 protein. Among about 430,000 distinct CDR3 sequences listed, approximately 19% were seen once. The sequenced sample was PBMCs or a T cell subset sorted from them (not recorded which). The receptors come from a man younger than 30 who had mild COVID-19 (a few samples of this study predate the infection). Cell type and time point are not known.

This chain links TRBV4-3 with TRBJ1-5, with D unclear. The CDR3 length is 13 residues. V was clipped by 0 bases and J by 10 bases, with 10 bases between them. Germline V gives CDR1 LGHNA, CDR2 YSLEER. CDR3 amino acids: CASSQDWTKPQHF. The CDR3 coding sequence is TGCGCCAGCAGCCAAGATTGGACGAAACCCCAGCATTTT.

There are a few counts of this clonotype. The gene calls are TRBV18 and TRBJ2-2; D may be TRBD1 or TRBD2 (5 bases each). V shed 6 bases and J shed 4 bases, with 12 bases lying between them. Per the germline V gene, CDR1 is KGHSH and CDR2 is LQKENI. The CDR3 covers 14 residues. CDR3 DNA sequence: TGTGCCAGCTCCGAGGGGCCCTTCACCGGGGAGCTGTTTTTT. It encodes CASSEGPFTGELFF.

This clonotype came up a few times. The chain uses TRBV5-1 and TRBJ2-3; no firm D call. This CDR3 has 15 residues. V lost 0 bases and J lost 4, with 12 bases in between. Germline V lookup: CDR1 SGHRS, CDR2 YFSETQ. The CDR3 is CASSLAGQHADTQYF. As DNA, the CDR3 is TGCGCCAGCAGCTTGGCCGGGCAGCATGCAGATACGCAGTATTTT.

The J gene is TRBJ2-1, the V gene TRBV18, with 7 nucleotides matching TRBD2. Germline CDR1 KGHSH, CDR2 LQKENI. The CDR3 loop spans 17 amino acids. The J segment lost 7 bases and the V segment lost 0 bases, leaving 12 bases of the junction unmatched. This CDR3 is CASSPPAREGVRNEQFF. In DNA form, the CDR3 reads TGTGCCAGCTCACCACCTGCCAGGGAGGGAGTCAGGAATGAGCAGTTCTTC.

This sequence joins TRBV9 and TRBJ2-2; the match to TRBD2 covers 9 bases. In germline, CDR1 is SGDLS, CDR2 YYNGEE. This CDR3 region has 15 residues. After removal of 4 bases from V and 2 bases from J, the junction contained 3 bases not matched to a gene. The CDR3 nucleotides are TGTGCCAGCAGCAAGCGGGGGGATAACACCGGGGAGCTGTTTTTT. This codes for CASSKRGDNTGELFF.

There are a few counts of this clonotype. The gene calls are TRBV7-9 and TRBJ1-1; 7 bases fit TRBD1. Per germline, CDR1 SEHNR and CDR2 FQNEAQ (reference sequence). J lost 8 bases, V lost 5 bases, and 2 bases had no gene match. CDR3 length: 11 amino acids. The CDR3 DNA is TGTGCCAGCAGCCCGGGACAGGAAGCTTTCTTT. Amino acids: CASSPGQEAFF.

This clonotype has more than one count but fewer than ten. V gene TRBV20-1 combines with J gene TRBJ2-7; perhaps TRBD1 as D (5 bases). The germline CDR1 and CDR2 sequences are DFQATT and SNEGSKA (reference sequence). The ends were cut back, 0 bases at V and 9 bases at J, with 18 bases in the middle. CDR3 length equals 14 residues. The CDR3 spells CSARDRTGRVSQYF. CDR3 bases: TGCAGTGCTAGAGATCGCACGGGCAGGGTATCGCAGTACTTC.

V is TRBV4-1 and J is TRBJ2-7, with D possibly matching TRBD2 (7 bases). Germline CDR1 MGHRA, CDR2 YSYEKL. Deletions cut 0 bases from V and 0 bases from J, with 12 bases between. This CDR3 region has 16 residues. The CDR3 is CASSQDSGGSSYEQYF. The CDR3 nucleotides are TGCGCCAGCAGCCAAGACTCGGGGGGCTCCTCCTACGAGCAGTACTTC.

The chain carries TRBV6-5 and TRBJ1-1; 7 positions agree with TRBD1. After removal of 6 bases from V and 1 base from J, the junction contained 2 bases not matched to a gene. The CDR3 has 13 amino acids. CDR1 is MNHEY and CDR2 is SVGAGI in the germline V gene. In DNA, the CDR3 is TGTGCCAGCAGATGGACAGGGAACACTGAAGCTTTCTTT. Residues: CASRWTGNTEAFF.

This clonotype was seen only a few times. The CDR3 region is CASSPAGGREAEAFF. Here the CDR3 DNA reads TGCGCCAGCAGCCCGGCTGGTGGCAGGGAGGCTGAAGCTTTCTTT. The chain uses TRBV5-1 and TRBJ1-1; maybe TRBD1 (5 bases). The CDR3 contains 15 residues. Germline V gene sequence: CDR1 SGHRS, CDR2 YFSETQ. Trimming left V 4 bases short and J 6 bases short, with 19 bases between.

This clonotype was seen more than once but under ten times. The chain recombines TRBV5-1 with TRBJ2-7; D remains unclear. This CDR3 contains 13 residues. The germline V gene has CDR1 SGHRS and CDR2 YFSETQ. V was pared by 4 bases and J by 7 bases, with 15 bases between. CDR3 sequence (DNA): TGCGCCAGCAGCAGGATACGTTTGGAAGAGCAGTACTTC. Encoded protein: CASSRIRLEEQYF.

The chain is built from TRBV19 and TRBJ2-5; 8 bases agree with TRBD1. CDR3 length: 16 residues. After removal of 5 bases from V and 2 bases from J, the junction contained 10 bases not matched to a gene. Germline assignment: CDR1 LNHDA and CDR2 SQIVND (reference sequence). The CDR3 protein is CASSPWTGYGQETQYF. The CDR3, as DNA: TGTGCCAGTAGTCCCTGGACAGGGTATGGGCAAGAGACCCAGTACTTC.

The rearrangement links TRBV6-6 to TRBJ2-7, with D maybe TRBD2 (6 bases). This CDR3 contains 14 residues. From germline, CDR1 is MNHNY and CDR2 SVGAGI (reference sequence). The ends were cut back, 7 bases at V and 4 bases at J, with 17 bases in the middle. This CDR3 is CASKYGSGGYEQYV. In nucleotides, the CDR3 is TGTGCCAGCAAGTACGGCTCAGGAGGGTACGAGCAGTACGTC.

This chain uses TRBV4-1 with TRBJ2-7, with 11 bases fitting TRBD2. The CDR3 is 16 residues long. V shed 4 bases and J 0 bases; nucleotides not matched to a gene: 5. Germline V gene sequence: CDR1 MGHRA, CDR2 YSYEKL. The CDR3 loop is CASSPPGTSGSYEQYF. In DNA form, the CDR3 reads TGCGCCAGCAGCCCCCCAGGGACTAGCGGCTCCTACGAGCAGTACTTC.